Presented here are 21 T cell receptor beta chains from one specimen sequenced in a study of early T cells in non-severe SARS-CoV-2 infection. One entry per CDR3 protein, called by TCRdb with MiXCR from the 5' RACE reads. The sample carries 35,000 to 45,000 distinct CDR3 sequences, roughly 6.2% recorded once. The sample in question was whole blood, obtained at baseline. These receptors all stem from an adult who was a healthcare worker with PCR-confirmed SARS-CoV-2 infection or an uninfected control (not recorded which).

The chain links TRBV5-1 to TRBJ1-1, with 9 bases aligning to TRBD1. The V segment lost 4 bases and the J segment 4 bases; nucleotides outside the gene matches: 8. CDR1 is SGHRS, CDR2 YFSETQ, per germline. The CDR3 consists of 15 residues. The CDR3 sequence: CASSPGTGRSTEAFF. In DNA, the CDR3 is TGCGCCAGCAGCCCAGGGACAGGGAGGAGCACTGAAGCTTTCTTT.

V gene TRBV7-8 combines with J gene TRBJ1-6; 10 nucleotides match TRBD1. The length of the CDR3 is 16 residues. Per germline, CDR1 SGHVS and CDR2 FQNEAQ. After removal of 5 bases from V and 7 bases from J, the junction contained 8 bases not matched to a gene. The CDR3 spells CASSPRDRGGNSPLHF. The DNA for the CDR3 is TGTGCCAGCAGCCCGAGGGACAGGGGAGGCAATTCACCCCTCCACTTT.

There are many counts of this clonotype. The chain couples TRBV5-4 to TRBJ2-2, with 9 bases matching TRBD1. CDR3 length equals 15 residues. Germline V gene lookup returns CDR1 SGHNT and CDR2 YYREEE (reference sequence). J gave up 2 bases and V 4 bases, and 3 bases lay outside the gene matches. The CDR3: CASSVQGANTGELFF. In DNA, the CDR3 is TGTGCCAGCAGCGTACAGGGGGCAAACACCGGGGAGCTGTTTTTT.

This rearrangement joins TRBV10-2 to TRBJ2-3; maybe TRBD1 (6 bases). V was pared by 0 bases and J by 4 bases, with 14 bases between. The length of the CDR3 is 16 residues. Germline lookup yields CDR1 WSHSY and CDR2 SAAADI. This CDR3 reads CASSESNWGQSDTQYF. The CDR3 nucleotides read TGCGCCAGCAGTGAGTCGAACTGGGGGCAGTCAGATACGCAGTATTTT.

This clonotype was picked up a small number of times. The genes are TRBV3-1 and TRBJ1-4; TRBD1 agrees at 10 bases. The V gene's germline CDR1 is LGHDT and CDR2 YNNKEL (reference sequence). There are 14 residues in the CDR3. J was trimmed by 6 bases and V by 3 bases; bases with no gene match: 1. CDR3 amino acids: CASSQTGGHEKLFF. For the CDR3, the DNA is TGTGCCAGCAGCCAGACAGGGGGCCATGAAAAACTGTTTTTT.

This clonotype has at least ten counts. The CDR3 DNA follows: TGCGCCAGCAGTCGACAGGGGATGAGCTCCTATAATTCACCCCTCCACTTT. Its protein product is CASSRQGMSSYNSPLHF. The genes are TRBV5-1 and TRBJ1-6, with 8 bases fitting TRBD1. The CDR3 totals 17 residues. Germline assignment: CDR1 SGHRS and CDR2 YFSETQ. V lost 5 bases, J lost 0 bases, and 7 bases stayed unmatched.

This clonotype was found many times. The chain joins TRBV12-3 or TRBV12-4 to TRBJ2-7; 10 bases match TRBD2. CDR3 length: 15 amino acids. Losses at the gene ends were 3 bases for V and 6 bases for J; bases not matched to a gene: 8. The CDR3 bases are TGTGCCAGCAGTTTTCCTAGCGGGGGAGATTTCGAGCAGTACTTC. As protein: CASSFPSGGDFEQYF.

At least ten counts were recorded for this clonotype. This chain links TRBV6-4 with TRBJ1-5; TRBD1 agrees at 7 bases. The junction had 10 bases not matched to a gene; V was cut back by 11 bases and J by 0 bases. The length of the CDR3 is 15 residues. Germline loops: CDR1 MRHNA, CDR2 SNTAGT. The CDR3 nucleotides read TGTGCCCGACCGGGACAGATGTATAGCAATCAGCCCCAGCATTTT. Amino acids: CARPGQMYSNQPQHF.

This clonotype came up a few times. The chain carries TRBV7-2 and TRBJ2-1; D remains unclear. The CDR3 consists of 12 residues. V dropped 2 bases and J dropped 8 bases, with 7 bases sitting between them. Per germline, CDR1 SGHTA and CDR2 FQGNSA. CDR3: CASSLLGYEQFF. The CDR3 DNA reads TGTGCCAGCAGCTTATTAGGTTATGAGCAGTTCTTC.

This clonotype came up many times. V and J are TRBV4-2 and TRBJ2-5; tentative D call: TRBD2 (5 bases). Trimming took off 0 bases at V and 5 bases at J, with 16 bases between the two ends. The germline CDR1 and CDR2 sequences are LGHNA and YNFKEQ. The CDR3 consists of 16 residues. DNA for the CDR3: TGTGCCAGCAGCCAAGAAGTTGAGGGAAGAGGTGAGACCCAGTACTTC. Amino acids: CASSQEVEGRGETQYF.

This chain joins TRBV7-6 and TRBJ2-1; 11 bases align to TRBD1. The CDR3 contains 12 residues. CDR1 is SGHVS, CDR2 FNYEAQ, per germline. The V segment lost 3 bases and the J segment 15 bases; nucleotides outside the gene matches: 4. The CDR3, as DNA: TGTGCCAGCAGCTTGGGGACAGGGGGGCCGTTCTTC. This encodes CASSLGTGGPFF.

The gene calls are TRBV7-2 and TRBJ2-3; 12 nucleotides align to TRBD2. This CDR3 is built from 17 residues. The ends lost 5 bases at V and 4 bases at J; junction bases unmatched: 10. Germline CDR1 is SGHTA and CDR2 is FQGNSA. CDR3 sequence: CASSGSSGGAPSDTQYF. CDR3 nucleotides: TGTGCCAGCAGCGGTTCTAGCGGGGGGGCTCCATCAGATACGCAGTATTTT.

The V and J genes are TRBV27 and TRBJ1-6; D gene uncertain. The CDR3 totals 13 residues. Germline CDR1 reads MNHEY; CDR2 reads SMNVEV (reference sequence). V was cut by 6 bases and J by 7 bases, with 10 bases left in between. CDR3 DNA: TGTGCCAGCAGCGGGCAATTAAATTCACCCCTCCACTTT. This gives the protein CASSGQLNSPLHF.

This clonotype was seen at least ten times. The chain employs TRBV12-3 or TRBV12-4 and TRBJ2-7, with TRBD1 identical over 7 bases. The CDR3 consists of 15 residues. The V segment lost 6 bases and the J segment 2 bases; nucleotides outside the gene matches: 10. This CDR3 is CASRPGTEFPYEQYF. In DNA form, the CDR3 reads TGTGCCAGCAGGCCCGGGACAGAATTTCCCTACGAGCAGTACTTC.

This clonotype was seen many times. The chain joins TRBV12-3 or TRBV12-4 to TRBJ2-1, with D tentatively TRBD1 (7 bases). The CDR3 is made up of 15 amino acids. Trimming left V 5 bases short and J 2 bases short, with 13 bases between. The CDR3 loop is CASSRQGGPYNEQFF. DNA of the CDR3: TGTGCCAGCAGTCGACAGGGAGGCCCCTACAATGAGCAGTTCTTC.

This clonotype has a handful of counts. The V gene is TRBV18, the J gene TRBJ1-1; D is ambiguous. Germline CDR1 reads KGHSH; CDR2 reads LQKENI. The ends were cut back, 3 bases at V and 0 bases at J, with 8 bases in the middle. This CDR3 region has 14 residues. CDR3 amino acids: CASSPDQMNTEAFF. The CDR3 DNA follows: TGTGCCAGCTCACCGGACCAAATGAACACTGAAGCTTTCTTT.

This clonotype was observed a handful of times. The CDR3 DNA sequence: TGTGCCAGCGATTCGGCAGGGGTCATCCCGAACACTGAAGCTTTCTTT. It encodes CASDSAGVIPNTEAFF. This sequence joins TRBV9 and TRBJ1-1; TRBD1 is a possible D gene (6 bases). V gave up 7 bases and J gave up 1 base, with 20 bases separating them. The CDR3 consists of 16 residues. Looked up from germline, CDR1 is SGDLS and CDR2 is YYNGEE.

This clonotype came up a few times. The V and J genes are TRBV10-3 and TRBJ1-6; TRBD1 matches at 7 bases. The germline CDR1 and CDR2 sequences are ENHRY and SYGVKD. V lost 2 bases, J lost 12 bases, and 4 bases stayed unmatched. There are 13 residues in the CDR3. For the CDR3, the DNA is TGTGCCATCAGTGAGAGGCAGGGGGTACCCCTCCACTTT. Protein: CAISERQGVPLHF.

This clonotype was counted many times. The chain recombines TRBV28 with TRBJ2-1, with 15 bases aligning to TRBD2. The CDR3 runs 15 residues. V lost 2 bases to trimming and J lost 9 bases; unmatched junction nucleotides: 2. Germline V lookup: CDR1 MDHEN, CDR2 SYDVKM. The CDR3 DNA reads as TGTGCCAGCAGTTTAGGGACTAGCGGGGGGCCTGAGCAGTTCTTC. It encodes CASSLGTSGGPEQFF.

This clonotype was seen many times. This rearrangement joins TRBV5-4 to TRBJ2-1; TRBD2 might be the D (6 bases). This CDR3 region has 15 residues. V lost 5 bases and J 4 bases, leaving 16 bases between the germline ends. The V gene's germline CDR1 is SGHNT and CDR2 YYREEE (reference sequence). The CDR3 region is CASSFGGGIYNEQFF. CDR3 in DNA: TGTGCCAGCAGTTTCGGGGGAGGTATTTACAATGAGCAGTTCTTC.

This clonotype was seen only a few times. V is TRBV11-2 and J is TRBJ2-7; D ambiguous. The germline gives CDR1 SGHAT, CDR2 FQNNGV. This CDR3 spans 11 amino acids. The ends were cut back, 2 bases at V and 7 bases at J, with 6 bases in the middle. The CDR3 loop reads CASSLRKEQYF. The DNA for the CDR3 is TGTGCCAGCAGCTTACGGAAAGAGCAGTACTTC.